Sequencing of this T cell receptor (beta chain) was carried out in a study of T-cell reconstitution after alpha-beta-depleted transplantation in children. Researchers prepared the TCRbeta library using unique molecular identifiers, the study reports. TCRdb reanalysed the PCR reads using MiXCR and keeps one entry per CDR3 protein. This repertoire shows roughly 190,000 distinct CDR3 sequences, about 15% found once; its top ten account for roughly an eighth. Many counts were recorded for this clonotype. Per germline, CDR1 SEHNR and CDR2 FQNEAQ (reference sequence). The CDR3 loop spans 15 amino acids. Trimming left V 5 bases short and J 4 bases short, with 18 bases between.

V and J are TRBV7-9 and TRBJ2-7; D possibly matches TRBD1 or TRBD2 (6 bases each). The source of this sequence is a human donor who donated a stem cell graft to a child with acute lymphoblastic leukemia. The specimen comprised PBMCs from the stem cell graft donor, sampled from the stem cell graft. The CDR3 sequence: CASSPPLTGTYEQYF. CDR3 nucleotides: TGTGCCAGCAGCCCCCCGTTAACAGGGACTTACGAGCAGTACTTC.